This T cell receptor beta chain was documented in a study of PD-L1 blockade in urothelial cancer. Study context: At some point between 2014 and 2016 therapy began: atezolizumab 1,200 mg intravenously every 3 weeks. The patients had undergone anywhere from 0 to 3 prior chemotherapy regimens. Across blood samples, T cells had a median count of 141,255.

In germline, CDR1 is MNHNS, CDR2 SASEGT. J lost 4 bases, V lost 6 bases, and 6 bases had no gene match. The CDR3 has 15 amino acids. Stated time point: peripheral blood 6 weeks after treatment start. All patients carried locally advanced or metastatic urothelial carcinoma. Assay: immunoSEQ multiplex PCR; the TCRdb copy retains only in-frame clones and omits some. The sample lists about 120,000 clones; about 84% were seen once. Material: PBMCs, obtained around atezolizumab (anti-PD-L1) treatment. The rearrangement links TRBV6-1 to TRBJ1-5; TRBD1 aligns across 10 bases. This TCR derives from a man aged 50 or older with urothelial cancer. CDR3 nucleotides: TGTGCCAGCAGCTCATGGGACAGGGGTAATCAGCCCCAGCATTTT. Translation: CASSSWDRGNQPQHF.